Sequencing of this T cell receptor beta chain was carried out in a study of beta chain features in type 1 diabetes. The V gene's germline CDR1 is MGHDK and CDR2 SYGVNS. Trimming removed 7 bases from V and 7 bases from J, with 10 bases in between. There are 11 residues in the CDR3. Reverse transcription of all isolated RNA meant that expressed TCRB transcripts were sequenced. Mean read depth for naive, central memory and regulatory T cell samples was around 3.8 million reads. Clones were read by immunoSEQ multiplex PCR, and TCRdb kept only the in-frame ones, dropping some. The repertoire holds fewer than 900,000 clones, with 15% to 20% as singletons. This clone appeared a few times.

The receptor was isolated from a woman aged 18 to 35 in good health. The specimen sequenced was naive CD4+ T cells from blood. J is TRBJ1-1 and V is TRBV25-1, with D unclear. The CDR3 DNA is TGTGCCAGCATTCTAAACTATGAAGCTTTCTTT. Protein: CASILNYEAFF.